This T cell receptor beta chain was obtained from a study of blood T cell repertoires in COVID-19. Background on the study: The United States, Italy and Spain provided the acute and convalescent COVID-19 samples.

Produced via immunoSEQ multiplex PCR; TCRdb's table is partial and in-frame only. The sample carries fewer than 300,000 clones, more than 85% recorded once. The CDR3 contains 16 residues. Per the germline V gene, CDR1 is SQVTM and CDR2 is ANQGSEA. Trimming removed 6 bases from V and 4 bases from J; junction bases left unmatched: 17. The TCR originated in a person aged 18 to 29 with COVID-19, enrolled during active disease. This chain connects TRBV29-1 to TRBJ1-2, with TRBD1 matching over 7 bases. Sequenced material: peripheral blood. The CDR3 sequence: CSVAGLLRQGGYGYTF. In DNA form, the CDR3 reads TGCAGCGTCGCCGGCCTCCTGAGACAGGGAGGCTATGGCTACACCTTC.